These T cell receptor beta chains were read from a single sample in a study of CD8 T cells in Susac syndrome. TCRdb reprocessed the immunoSEQ multiplex PCR reads via MiXCR and lists one record per CDR3 protein. The sample holds some 130,000 distinct CDR3 sequences, roughly 94% seen once. The sample comprised CD8+ T cells from PBMCs. Source of these receptors: a human donor with Susac syndrome. The conserved cysteine and the conserved F or W are not part of the CDR3 here. D genes are given only for firm matches.

CDR3 | V | D | J
ASSLTRPEQY | TRBV12-3/TRBV12-4 | NA | TRBJ2-7
ASQRAESTEAF | TRBV5-1 | NA | TRBJ1-1
ASSQEGTSGFYEQY | TRBV4-1 | TRBD2 | TRBJ2-7
ASSPPSLPTNEKLF | TRBV18 | NA | TRBJ1-4
ATSTSGRGGSYEQY | TRBV15 | TRBD2 | TRBJ2-7
ASSQDMGLSTEAF | TRBV3-1 | NA | TRBJ1-1
ASSDRAPEQF | TRBV5-1 | NA | TRBJ2-1
ASREDGLNTEAF | TRBV2 | NA | TRBJ1-1
SGDRGDTEAF | TRBV29-1 | TRBD1 | TRBJ1-1
ASSMSSLGNQPQH | TRBV19 | NA | TRBJ1-5
ASSHGLAGEETQY | TRBV28 | TRBD2 | TRBJ2-5
ASSLGDNAETQY | TRBV5-1 | NA | TRBJ2-5
ASTGTSSNEQF | TRBV25-1 | TRBD2 | TRBJ2-1
ASSLGFGGTYNEQF | TRBV7-9 | NA | TRBJ2-1
ASSSPGGSSYNEQF | TRBV13 | TRBD2 | TRBJ2-1
ASSPGQEAYEQY | TRBV6-6 | TRBD1 | TRBJ2-7
ASSSWDSSYEQY | TRBV7-2 | TRBD1 | TRBJ2-7
ASSETGGVYNEQF | TRBV9 | TRBD1 | TRBJ2-1
SARTRSSYNEQF | TRBV20-1 | NA | TRBJ2-1
ASSPPGTGNTIY | TRBV18 | NA | TRBJ1-3
ATSSTRQPEVGQPQH | TRBV15 | NA | TRBJ1-5
ASSFGRPFNTEAF | TRBV7-9 | NA | TRBJ1-1
AWGNEQF | TRBV28 | NA | TRBJ2-1
SVTRGYGSYEQY | TRBV29-1 | TRBD1 | TRBJ2-7
ASSLGSGIYEQY | TRBV19 | TRBD2 | TRBJ2-7
RDNTEAF | TRBV29-1 | NA | TRBJ1-1
ASSQTPGGKGEYGYT | TRBV4-1 | NA | TRBJ1-2
ASSIGGLEAF | TRBV19 | NA | TRBJ1-1
ASSLKAPPGEQY | TRBV14 | NA | TRBJ2-7
ASSLVPAGAPETQY | TRBV27 | TRBD2 | TRBJ2-5
SARLEPPYEQY | TRBV20-1 | NA | TRBJ2-7
ASSRTIVSGPHNEQF | TRBV7-6 | NA | TRBJ2-1
ASSLDLGRGEQY | TRBV5-4 | NA | TRBJ2-7
ASSLYETSYNEQF | TRBV7-9 | NA | TRBJ2-1
ASSPEPDRGYPFYGYT | TRBV3-1 | TRBD1 | TRBJ1-2
ASSVTQETQY | TRBV9 | NA | TRBJ2-5